This record concerns one T cell receptor (beta chain) sequence. V lost 4 bases to trimming and J lost 5 bases; unmatched junction nucleotides: 7. There are 14 residues in the CDR3. Germline V gene sequence: CDR1 MNHEY, CDR2 SMNVEV (reference sequence). The data are from a study of blood T cell repertoires in COVID-19. Study details: The study drew acute and convalescent COVID-19 samples from the United States, Italy and Spain. The analysed material was cDNA or gDNA that came from T cells, B-cell-depleted T cells, or PBMCs.

Here immunoSEQ multiplex PCR was the method, and the copy in TCRdb shows in-frame clones only, minus some. This table holds roughly 73,000 clones, around 74% found once. The TCR originated in a man in his 70s with acute or convalescent COVID-19. The material sequenced was peripheral blood. The chain combines TRBV27 with TRBJ2-5, with TRBD1 identical over 7 bases. The CDR3 bases are TGTGCCAGCAGTTACCAGGGGGTAGGGGAGACCCAGTACTTC. It codes for CASSYQGVGETQYF.